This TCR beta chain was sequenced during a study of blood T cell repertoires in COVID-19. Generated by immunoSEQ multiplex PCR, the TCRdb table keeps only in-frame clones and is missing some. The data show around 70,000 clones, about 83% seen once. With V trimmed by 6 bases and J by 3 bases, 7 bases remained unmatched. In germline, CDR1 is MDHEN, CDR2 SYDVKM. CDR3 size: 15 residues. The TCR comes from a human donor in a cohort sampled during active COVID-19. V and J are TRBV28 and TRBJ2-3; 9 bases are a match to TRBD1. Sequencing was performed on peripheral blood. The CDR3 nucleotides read TGTGCCAGCAGCAACCACAGGGGGCGGACAGATACGCAGTATTTT. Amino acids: CASSNHRGRTDTQYF.